These 8 T cell receptor beta chains were all obtained from the same sample, sequenced in a study of shared clonotypes between healthy human individuals. The protocol was immunoSEQ multiplex PCR, while the TCRdb copy is restricted to in-frame clones and leaves out a portion. The sample has fewer than 1.4 million clones, around 82% seen once. The sequencing sample was made of memory CD4+ T cells from PBMCs. Subset denoted: CD45RA-negative fraction. The receptors were sampled from a man in his late teens or twenties in good health. Some clones in this sample may be carry-over from other donors' samples.

This clone turned up a few times. This chain uses TRBV14 with TRBJ2-3, with TRBD2 identical over 9 bases. The CDR3 runs to 17 residues. CDR1 is SGHDN, CDR2 FVKESK, per germline. V shed 3 bases and J 0 bases; nucleotides not matched to a gene: 7. This CDR3 reads CASSHRSTSGSTDTQYF. The CDR3 DNA is TGTGCCAGCAGCCACCGATCGACTAGCGGTAGCACAGATACGCAGTATTTT.

The chain couples TRBV5-3 to TRBJ1-1; D is uncertain. TRBV5-3 has ORF status, its function being uncertain. This CDR3 is built from 16 residues. V lost 1 base and J lost 1, with 14 bases in between. CDR3 in DNA: TGTGCCAGAAGCTTGAACGGGGAAGGTGGGAACACTGAAGCTTTCTTT. It translates to CARSLNGEGGNTEAFF.

This clone appeared once. The J gene is TRBJ1-2, the V gene TRBV27, with D maybe TRBD1 (5 bases). Between the trimmed V and J ends, which lost 3 bases and 1 base, there was a span of 15 bases. The germline CDR1 and CDR2 sequences are MNHEY and SMNVEV (reference sequence). The CDR3 sequence is 16 residues long. CDR3 residues: CASSFIGQGGNYGYTF. CDR3 sequence (DNA): TGTGCCAGCAGTTTTATCGGCCAGGGCGGTAACTATGGCTACACCTTC.

The chain has TRBV7-6 and TRBJ2-5, with 9 bases matching TRBD1. The CDR3 totals 17 residues. Germline V gives CDR1 SGHVS, CDR2 FNYEAQ. J lost 5 bases, V lost 2 bases, and 12 bases had no gene match. The CDR3 DNA is TGTGCCAGCAGCTTAAGGCAGGGACAGGGAGGAAGGGAGACCCAGTACTTC. It codes for CASSLRQGQGGRETQYF.

On this clone itself: Other DNA sequences within the sample encode an identical CDR3. The chain has TRBV5-1 and TRBJ2-5, with D perhaps matching TRBD1 or TRBD2 (5 bases each). The CDR3 consists of 14 residues. With 0 bases removed from V and 5 bases from J, the gap between germline ends came to 11 bases. Germline assignment: CDR1 SGHRS and CDR2 YFSETQ. CDR3 in amino acids: CASSLAGPGETQYF. The DNA of the CDR3 is TGCGCCAGCAGCTTGGCGGGGCCTGGGGAGACCCAGTACTTC.

J is TRBJ2-7 and V is TRBV6-5, with D possibly matching TRBD2 (6 bases). V dropped 5 bases and J dropped 3 bases, with 14 bases sitting between them. Germline V CDR1 and CDR2: MNHEY, SVGAGI. The CDR3 covers 14 residues. This CDR3 is CASSAGPRGYEQYF. For the CDR3, the DNA is TGTGCCAGCAGTGCGGGGCCGCGGGGCTACGAGCAGTACTTC.

The chain uses TRBV30 and TRBJ2-7; unclear D gene. Germline V lookup: CDR1 GTSNPN, CDR2 SVGIG (reference sequence). The ends were cut back, 3 bases at V and 3 bases at J, with 6 bases in the middle. The CDR3 covers 11 residues. CDR3 nucleotide sequence: TGTGCCTGGAGCAGCATCTACGAGCAGTACTTC. Amino acids: CAWSSIYEQYF.

This sequence joins TRBV5-1 and TRBJ1-5; D not resolved. CDR3 length equals 16 residues. From germline, CDR1 is SGHRS and CDR2 YFSETQ. Between the trimmed V and J ends, which lost 0 bases and 0 bases, there was a span of 10 bases. CDR3 sequence reads: CASSLAARDSNQPQHF. In DNA, the CDR3 is TGCGCCAGCAGCTTGGCCGCCAGAGATAGCAATCAGCCCCAGCATTTT.